This note documents a single T cell receptor beta chain sequence. The antigen is undetermined. Terminally differentiated effector memory CD45RA+ cells were excluded from the naive CD8 cells, which were CD45RO-negative and positively selected for CCR7. The data derive from a study of shared clonotypes between healthy human individuals. Study-level information: A donor's plate count was three for CD4 naive and three for CD4 memory; CD8 naive had two and CD8 memory one. Findings of the study overall: Non-shared clonotypes were found to have lower generation probabilities than the clonotypes that were shared by all four of the sorted-subset donors.

The CDR3 sequence is 15 residues long. From germline, CDR1 is LNHDA and CDR2 SQIVND (reference sequence). V was clipped by 4 bases and J by 3 bases, with 15 bases between them. Under the authors' procedure: Junction-only sequences without quality scores were provided by ImmunoSEQ, so filtering was different. Some clones are missing from TCRdb's copy, which holds only in-frame ones; the method was immunoSEQ multiplex PCR. That table gives V, J and clone size, and the DNA gave D and trimming. Of some 740,000 clones detected, about 92% appear once; the ten largest clones hold about 24%. The specimen was naive CD8+ T cells sorted from blood. This TCR was recovered from a man under 40 in good health. This chain links TRBV19 with TRBJ1-1, with D perhaps TRBD1 (5 bases). The DNA of the CDR3 is TGTGCCAGTAGTACCGGGACCGATTACCACACTGAAGCTTTCTTT. Translation gives CASSTGTDYHTEAFF.